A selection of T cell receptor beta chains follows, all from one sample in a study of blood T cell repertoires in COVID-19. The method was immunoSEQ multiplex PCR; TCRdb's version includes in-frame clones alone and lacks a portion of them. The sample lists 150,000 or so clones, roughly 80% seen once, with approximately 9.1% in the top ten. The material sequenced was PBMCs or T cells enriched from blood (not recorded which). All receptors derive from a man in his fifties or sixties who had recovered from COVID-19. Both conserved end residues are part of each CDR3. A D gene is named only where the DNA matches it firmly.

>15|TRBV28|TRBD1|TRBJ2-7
TGTGCCAGCAGTACTACAGGGGCAACCTACTACGAGCAGTACTTC
CASSTTGATYYEQYF
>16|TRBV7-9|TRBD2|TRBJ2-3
TGTGCCAGCAGCTCCGGACGACTAGCGGGCACAGATACGCAGTATTTT
CASSSGRLAGTDTQYF
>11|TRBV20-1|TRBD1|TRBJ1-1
TGCAGTGCCGACAGGGGGACTGAAGCTTTCTTT
CSADRGTEAFF
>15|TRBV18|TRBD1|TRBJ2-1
TGTGCCAGCTCACTGCGGGACAGGGGGCAATATGAGCAGTTCTTC
CASSLRDRGQYEQFF
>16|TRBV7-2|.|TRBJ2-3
TGTGCCAGCAGCCCAACAACTAGCCCTGGCACAGATACGCAGTATTTT
CASSPTTSPGTDTQYF
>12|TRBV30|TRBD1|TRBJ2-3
TGTGCCTGGAGTGTCCGGGACAGTACGCAGTATTTT
CAWSVRDSTQYF
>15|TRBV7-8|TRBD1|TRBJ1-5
TGTGCCAGCAGCTTGGGAGACAGGGGCAATCAGCCCCAGCATTTT
CASSLGDRGNQPQHF
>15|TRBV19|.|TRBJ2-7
TGTGCCAGTAGTATGGAGAGGGACACCTTTTACGAGCAGTACTTC
CASSMERDTFYEQYF
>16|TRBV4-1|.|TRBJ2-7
TGCGCCAGCAGCCAAGAACAGGGGGGGAGCTCCTACGAGCAGTACTTC
CASSQEQGGSSYEQYF
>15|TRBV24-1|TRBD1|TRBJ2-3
TGTGCCACCAGTGATAATGGACAGGGCACAGATACGCAGTATTTT
CATSDNGQGTDTQYF
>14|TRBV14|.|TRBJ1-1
TGTGCCAGTGCCGCCGGAGCCCGGAACGCTGAAGCTTTCTTT
CASAAGARNAEAFF
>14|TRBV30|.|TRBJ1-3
TGTGCCGGGGATTTCCTGAGCTCTGGAAACACCATATATTTT
CAGDFLSSGNTIYF
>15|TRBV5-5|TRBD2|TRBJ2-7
TGTGCCAGCAGCTTGTCTCTAGCGGGGGTAGGGGAGCAGTACTTC
CASSLSLAGVGEQYF
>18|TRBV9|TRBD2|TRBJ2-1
TGTGCCAGCAATAAGGGGACTAGCGGGGGTTACTCCTACAATGAGCAGTTCTTC
CASNKGTSGGYSYNEQFF